Below are 20 T cell receptor beta chains sequenced from a single sample in a study of post-analysis software for immune sequencing data. Study conclusions and caveats: Patients showed TRBV5-6, TRBV5-1 and TRBV20-1 among roughly 5 TRBV segments more frequent than in controls.

No cognate antigen is known for these TCRs. Every TCR beta cDNA library bore unique molecular identifiers. MiXCR was run by TCRdb on the PCR reads, yielding one entry per CDR3 protein. In the table there are about 800,000 distinct CDR3 sequences, 30% of which are singletons. Sequencing used blood. The receptor set was obtained from a girl aged 5-17 years with multiple sclerosis.

As regards this clonotype: Sequence at one end of the junction differs from germline and may be a read error. V is TRBV27 and J is TRBJ2-7; the match to TRBD1 covers 7 bases. This CDR3 has 16 amino acids. Germline CDR1 is MNHEY and CDR2 is SMNVEV (reference sequence). CDR3 bases: TGTGCCAGCAGTTTCTCCACAGGCGACAGGGCCTACGAGCGGTACTTC. Translating it yields CASSFSTGDRAYERYF.

This clonotype was seen more than once but under ten times. The V call is TRBV5-1, the J call TRBJ1-1; D possibly corresponds to TRBD1 (5 bases). The CDR3 is 15 residues long. CDR1 and CDR2 from the germline V gene are SGHRS and YFSETQ. The V end lost 7 bases, the J end lost 4 bases, and 20 bases lay between the germline ends. CDR3 sequence (DNA): TGCGCCAGCGGCGAATCGAGTAGGGGTAGCACTGAAGCTTTCTTT. This gives the protein CASGESSRGSTEAFF.

This clonotype was seen many times. The chain uses TRBV11-3 and TRBJ2-1, with D perhaps matching TRBD1 (6 bases). This CDR3 has 15 residues. Germline CDR1 SGHNT, CDR2 YENEEA. V dropped 5 bases and J dropped 9 bases, with 20 bases sitting between them. CDR3 bases: TGTGCCAGCAGCCCAGGGGCGTGGCAGGAGGTTGAGCAGTTCTTC. It is translated as CASSPGAWQEVEQFF.

At least ten counts were recorded for this clonotype. J is TRBJ2-3 and V is TRBV7-2; no clear D. The germline V gene encodes CDR1 SGHTA and CDR2 FQGNSA. Deletions cut 7 bases from V and 8 bases from J, with 10 bases between. This CDR3 contains 11 residues. In DNA, the CDR3 is TGTGCCAGCACTTTATCAAGTACGCAGTATTTT. Its translation is CASTLSSTQYF.

A few counts support this clonotype. The gene calls are TRBV7-8 and TRBJ2-1; D unclear. V lost 1 base and J lost 6, with 10 bases in between. The germline V gene encodes CDR1 SGHVS and CDR2 FQNEAQ. The CDR3 has 14 residues. The CDR3 DNA sequence: TGTGCCAGCAGCTTAGAACCCGCCACCAATGAGCAGTTCTTC. The encoded protein is CASSLEPATNEQFF.

This clonotype turned up a few times. The CDR3 nucleotides read TGTGCCAGCAGTGTGACTAGCGGTCTTCTCGATACGCAGTATTTT. Amino acid sequence: CASSVTSGLLDTQYF. The J gene is TRBJ2-3, the V gene TRBV28; the match to TRBD2 covers 9 bases. The CDR3 extends over 15 amino acids. Germline V gives CDR1 MDHEN, CDR2 SYDVKM. V trimming: 5 bases; J trimming: 6 bases; junction bases outside the gene matches: 9.

V and J are TRBV15 and TRBJ2-7; the match to TRBD2 covers 9 bases. V shed 3 bases, J shed 2 bases, and the junction held 5 bases outside the gene matches. CDR3 length equals 15 residues. The V gene's germline CDR1 is LNHNV and CDR2 YYDKDF (reference sequence). For the CDR3, the DNA is TGTGCCACCAGCAGTAGCGGGAGCGCTCCCTACGAGCAGTACTTC. Residues: CATSSSGSAPYEQYF.

This clonotype was recorded at least ten times. The genes are TRBV9 and TRBJ2-1, with D perhaps TRBD2 (5 bases). V lost 0 bases to trimming and J lost 9 bases, with 10 bases between them. Germline values: CDR1 SGDLS, CDR2 YYNGEE. This CDR3 has 13 residues. DNA of the CDR3: TGTGCCAGCAGCGTAGCCGGAGGAGGTGAGCAGTTCTTC. It is translated as CASSVAGGGEQFF.

The chain links TRBV6-6 to TRBJ1-5, with D perhaps matching TRBD1 (6 bases). The CDR3 covers 16 residues. Germline CDR1 and CDR2: MNHNY and SVGAGI (reference sequence). V was cut by 0 bases and J by 3 bases, with 12 bases left in between. CDR3 sequence reads: CASSYSRHRDNQPQHF. The CDR3 DNA reads as TGTGCCAGCAGTTACTCGCGGCACAGGGACAATCAGCCCCAGCATTTT.

This clonotype was seen more than once but under ten times. The chain has TRBV20-1 and TRBJ2-2; the D gene is possibly TRBD1 (6 bases). The CDR3 runs to 13 residues. Germline V CDR1 and CDR2: DFQATT, SNEGSKA (reference sequence). V dropped 4 bases and J dropped 7 bases, with 13 bases sitting between them. For the CDR3, the DNA is TGCAGTGCTACGTACAGGGACGGCGGGGAGCTGTTTTTT. Protein sequence: CSATYRDGGELFF.

The gene calls are TRBV20-1 and TRBJ2-1, with D possibly matching TRBD2 (5 bases). The V gene's germline CDR1 is DFQATT and CDR2 SNEGSKA (reference sequence). Deletions cut 6 bases from V and 5 bases from J, with 17 bases between. This CDR3 contains 14 residues. The CDR3 protein is CSAPSSPGNNEQFF. In nucleotides, the CDR3 is TGCAGTGCCCCCAGTAGTCCGGGAAACAATGAGCAGTTCTTC.

About this clonotype: One end of the junction fails to match germline, which may point to a read error. This chain links TRBV7-2 with TRBJ2-1; TRBD2 matches 11 bases. Germline loops: CDR1 SGHTA, CDR2 FQGNSA. The CDR3 is made up of 16 amino acids. CDR3 protein: CASNLGSGRARDEQFF. The CDR3 bases are TGTGCCAGCAACTTAGGTAGCGGGAGGGCCAGGGATGAGCAGTTCTTC.

This clonotype was observed at least ten times. The rearrangement joins TRBV20-1 to TRBJ2-3; D unresolved. Trimming took 5 bases from V and 0 from J, leaving 9 bases between them. The germline V gene encodes CDR1 DFQATT and CDR2 SNEGSKA (reference sequence). The CDR3 length is 13 residues. The CDR3 here is CSALGPSTDTQYF. CDR3 DNA: TGCAGTGCTCTAGGGCCTAGCACAGATACGCAGTATTTT.

The rearrangement uses TRBV6-5 and TRBJ2-7; 9 positions match TRBD1. Germline lookup yields CDR1 MNHEY and CDR2 SVGAGI. CDR3 length: 15 residues. V lost 5 bases to trimming and J lost 6 bases; unmatched junction nucleotides: 11. Written as DNA, the CDR3 is TGTGCCAGCAGTCCATGGGACAGGGTACGGTCCGAGCAGTACTTC. Its translation: CASSPWDRVRSEQYF.

The chain links TRBV7-9 to TRBJ2-6; 8 bases agree with TRBD1. Germline V lookup: CDR1 SEHNR, CDR2 FQNEAQ (reference sequence). The CDR3 contains 24 residues. Trimming cost V 5 bases and J 0 bases; bases outside gene matches: 27. The CDR3 region has the DNA TGTGCCAGCAGCCCAGGACAGGGCCTAGGGCTTGGCTATTCGGGGGTCTCTGGGGCCAACGTCCTGACTTTC. It encodes CASSPGQGLGLGYSGVSGANVLTF.

This chain links TRBV2 with TRBJ2-3, with TRBD2 as a possible D gene (6 bases). CDR1 and CDR2 (germline): SNHLY, FYNNEI. The CDR3 totals 15 residues. V was cut by 1 base and J by 2 bases, with 10 bases left in between. As DNA, the CDR3 is TGTGCCAGCAGTGAAGGCGGGGACTTCACAGATACGCAGTATTTT. Its translation is CASSEGGDFTDTQYF.

In this sample, this clonotype turned up a few times. This chain connects TRBV28 to TRBJ2-7; a possible D gene is TRBD2 (5 bases). This CDR3 has 14 amino acids. V was pared by 6 bases and J by 1 base, with 13 bases between. Per the germline V gene, CDR1 is MDHEN and CDR2 is SYDVKM. In DNA form, the CDR3 reads TGTGCCAGCAGCCGAGACGGCGGGTCCTACGAGCAGTACTTC. This gives the protein CASSRDGGSYEQYF. The full variable domain, with the rest looked up from reference TRBV28 and TRBJ2-7, is DVKVTQSSRYLVKRTGEKVFLECVQDMDHENMFWYRQDPGLGLRLIYFSYDVKMKEKGDIPEGYSVSREKKERFSLILESASTNQTSMYLCASSRDGGSYEQYFGPGTRLTVT.

The V call is TRBV7-9, the J call TRBJ2-7; 7 positions match TRBD1. Germline CDR1 is SEHNR and CDR2 is FQNEAQ (reference sequence). V shed 1 base, J shed 2 bases, and the junction held 8 bases outside the gene matches. The CDR3 length is 16 residues. The CDR3 is CASSLGWSRGTYEQYF. CDR3 DNA: TGTGCCAGCAGCTTAGGATGGAGCAGGGGGACCTACGAGCAGTACTTC.

As regards this clonotype: One end of the junction does not line up with germline, which may come from a read error. This sequence joins TRBV28 and TRBJ2-3; maybe TRBD1 (6 bases). In germline, CDR1 is MDHEN, CDR2 SYDVKM. The CDR3 has 16 residues. CDR3 protein: CASSPNRERSIDTQYF. CDR3 nucleotides: TGTGCCAGCAGTCCAAACAGGGAGCGGAGCATAGATACGCAGTATTTT.

This clonotype was counted a few times. This chain joins TRBV6-2 or TRBV6-3 and TRBJ2-4; D not resolved. V gave up 1 base and J gave up 2 bases, with 15 bases separating them. This CDR3 comprises 17 residues. Germline lookup yields CDR1 MNHEY and CDR2 SVGEGT. As DNA, the CDR3 is TGTGCCAGCAGTTACTTCCTGGGCTTACCGACCAAAAACATTCAGTACTTC. It is translated as CASSYFLGLPTKNIQYF.